The clone carrying this T cell receptor (beta chain) occurred once. Its antigen is currently unknown. Primers: 60 Vbeta forward and 13 Jbeta reverse. Here immunoSEQ multiplex PCR was the method, and the copy in TCRdb shows in-frame clones only, minus some. Of 150,000 or so clones detected, around 79% appear once; the ten largest clones hold 2.5% to 3%. The data derive from a study of cytomegalovirus exposure and HLA in healthy donors. V lost 6 bases and J lost 1, with 16 bases in between. The germline V gene encodes CDR1 SGHRS and CDR2 YFSETQ. The CDR3 consists of 15 residues. General observations from the study: Later, an analysis showed that TCR beta chains associated with HLA were more clonally expanded than others that were equally common. High specificity and sensitivity for cytomegalovirus status were reported for the classifier.

The chain recombines TRBV5-1 with TRBJ1-1; D remains ambiguous. Sequencing was carried out using PBMCs. The clonotype was recovered from a man between 18 and 35 years old in good health and CMV-seronegative. The CDR3 spells CASTVDSPSNTEAFF. The CDR3 region has the DNA TGCGCCAGCACCGTAGACTCACCTTCGAACACTGAAGCTTTCTTT.